The T cell receptor (beta chain) described here comes from a study of molecular identifiers for immune sequencing clone quantification. Study-level background: Replicate RNA from 20,000 or 100,000 naive CD8 T cells formed five aliquots; four were sequenced.

This clonotype has only a few counts. Via MiXCR, TCRdb re-called the PCR reads, giving one row per CDR3 protein. This table has more than 450,000 distinct CDR3 sequences, 20% to 25% appearing once. The CDR3 runs 16 residues. Germline lookup yields CDR1 SEHNR and CDR2 FQNEAQ (reference sequence). The junction had 3 bases not matched to a gene; V was cut back by 1 base and J by 4 bases. The sequence was obtained from a human donor in good health. Some libraries in this study had Jurkat cell RNA spiked in. V and J are TRBV7-9 and TRBJ2-3; 12 nucleotides line up with TRBD1. Sequencing input: naive CD8+ T cells from blood, with Jurkat cell RNA spiked in. Sample subset: FACS-sorted CD8+CD4-CCR7+CD45RA+ naive T cells. The CDR3 spells CASSLVGTGGPDTQYF. CDR3 coding DNA: TGTGCCAGCAGCTTAGTGGGGACAGGGGGCCCAGATACGCAGTATTTT.